Sequencing of this T cell receptor (beta chain) was carried out in a study of cytomegalovirus exposure and HLA in healthy donors. Notes on the study in general: Upon later analysis, TCR association rates were observed to vary by HLA locus, being highest for DRB1 and lowest for HLA-C. The Asian-associated ancestry cluster reportedly had fewer N-insertions than the approximately 700-donor mean in a later analysis.

The CDR3 runs 16 residues. The V gene's germline CDR1 is SQVTM and CDR2 ANQGSEA. The ends were cut back, 7 bases at V and 4 bases at J, with 25 bases in the middle. Use of 60 Vbeta and 13 Jbeta primers characterized the PCR. Using immunoSEQ multiplex PCR, the repertoire was profiled, and TCRdb retains in-frame clones only, with some absent. The sample includes approximately 150,000 clones, roughly 80% seen only once; the top ten take 1.9%. On this clone itself: Its antigen is still unknown.

The receptor was isolated from a human donor in good health. The sequenced material came from PBMCs. The V and J genes are TRBV29-1 and TRBJ2-5; TRBD2 is a possible D gene (6 bases). The CDR3 loop reads CSGHKYSGGKGETQYF. CDR3 coding DNA: TGCAGCGGCCATAAGTACTCCGGGGGAAAGGGAGAGACCCAGTACTTC.